Below are 14 T cell receptor beta chains sequenced from a single sample in a study of OX40 agonist ivuxolimab in advanced cancers. Profiling relied on immunoSEQ multiplex PCR, and the TCRdb table lists in-frame clones only, not all of them. The table includes tens of thousands of clones, over 80% detected once. The source material was CD4+ or CD8+ T cells sorted from blood, sampled in a trial of the OX40 agonist ivuxolimab. Receptor source: an adult with an advanced solid tumor such as melanoma, head and neck, liver or kidney cancer.

J is TRBJ1-2 and V is TRBV7-4, with 8 bases fitting TRBD1. V trimming: 5 bases; J trimming: 3 bases; junction bases outside the gene matches: 8. CDR3 length: 15 residues. Germline CDR1 and CDR2: SGHVT and SQSDAQ. The CDR3 reads CASSPSGGNDYGYTF. CDR3 bases: TGTGCCAGCAGCCCATCAGGGGGCAACGACTATGGCTACACCTTC.

V is TRBV7-9 and J is TRBJ1-2, with TRBD1 as a possible D gene (6 bases). Per germline, CDR1 SEHNR and CDR2 FQNEAQ (reference sequence). Between the trimmed V and J ends, which lost 4 bases and 7 bases, there was a span of 13 bases. The CDR3 extends over 13 amino acids. CDR3 residues: CASSSPVGGGYTF. CDR3 nucleotides: TGTGCCAGCAGCTCCCCTGTAGGGGGTGGCTACACCTTC.

The J gene is TRBJ2-1, the V gene TRBV10-3, with 15 bases identical to TRBD2. The ends lost 3 bases at V and 1 base at J; junction bases unmatched: 7. In germline, CDR1 is ENHRY, CDR2 SYGVKD. The CDR3 is 19 amino acids. The CDR3 spells CAISDLMGTSGRSYNEQFF. As DNA, the CDR3 is TGTGCCATCAGTGACCTCATGGGGACTAGCGGGAGGTCCTACAATGAGCAGTTCTTC.

This clone was found a few times. The rearrangement joins TRBV28 to TRBJ1-5, with 8 bases aligning to TRBD1. CDR3 length equals 16 residues. Germline CDR1 is MDHEN and CDR2 is SYDVKM. Losses at the gene ends were 8 bases for V and 0 bases for J; bases not matched to a gene: 9. The CDR3 sequence: CASGQGLAISNQPQHF. In DNA, the CDR3 is TGTGCCAGCGGACAGGGTCTTGCTATTAGCAATCAGCCCCAGCATTTT.

The chain combines TRBV2 with TRBJ1-2; D call uncertain. Germline CDR1 is SNHLY and CDR2 is FYNNEI. V gave up 1 base and J gave up 2 bases, with 5 bases separating them. The CDR3 sequence is 13 residues long. The CDR3: CASSEGRNYGYTF. The CDR3 DNA follows: TGTGCCAGCAGTGAAGGCAGGAACTATGGCTACACCTTC.

V is TRBV2 and J is TRBJ2-5; weak D call: TRBD2 (6 bases). The CDR3 has 13 residues. V lost 7 bases and J lost 5, with 14 bases in between. Germline V gene data show CDR1 as SNHLY and CDR2 as FYNNEI. The CDR3 here is CASTREVGETQYF. In DNA, the CDR3 is TGTGCCAGCACGAGGGAGGTGGGGGAGACCCAGTACTTC.

The chain recombines TRBV5-4 with TRBJ1-2; D gene ambiguous. The CDR3 covers 15 residues. CDR1 SGHNT and CDR2 YYREEE come from the germline V gene (reference sequence). Trimming left V 2 bases short and J 7 bases short, with 18 bases between. CDR3 in amino acids: CASSFFGDTLGGYTF. The DNA for the CDR3 is TGTGCCAGCAGCTTTTTTGGGGATACCCTTGGTGGCTACACCTTC.

CDR3 in amino acids: CASRDRGGEEKLFF. The CDR3 nucleotides read TGTGCCAGCCGCGACAGGGGAGGAGAAGAAAAACTGTTTTTT. V and J are TRBV6-5 and TRBJ1-4; the match to TRBD1 covers 8 bases. V was clipped by 8 bases and J by 8 bases; unmatched bases: 10. This CDR3 region has 14 residues. Germline V gene lookup returns CDR1 MNHEY and CDR2 SVGAGI.

The J gene is TRBJ2-7, the V gene TRBV18, with D unresolved. V lost 3 bases and J 3 bases, leaving 12 bases between the germline ends. Germline V lookup: CDR1 KGHSH, CDR2 LQKENI. There are 14 residues in the CDR3. CDR3 in amino acids: CASSPEPGYYEQYF. The CDR3 region has the DNA TGTGCCAGCTCACCGGAACCGGGCTACTACGAGCAGTACTTC.

This rearrangement joins TRBV5-8 to TRBJ1-1, with no clear D. In germline, CDR1 is SGHTS, CDR2 YDEGEE. The V end lost 1 base, the J end lost 6 bases, and 16 bases lay between the germline ends. The CDR3 covers 15 residues. As DNA, the CDR3 is TGTGCCAGCAGCTTGTTGAACACCTTCGGCGCTGAAGCTTTCTTT. It specifies CASSLLNTFGAEAFF.

The rearrangement joins TRBV7-2 to TRBJ1-2, with TRBD1 matching 7 bases. Germline CDR1 SGHTA, CDR2 FQGNSA. V trimming: 7 bases; J trimming: 4 bases; junction bases outside the gene matches: 6. The CDR3 is 13 amino acids. The CDR3 DNA sequence: TGTGCCAGCACCGGACAGGCCGCCTATGGCTACACCTTC. Translated: CASTGQAAYGYTF. The entire variable domain, with the rest obtained from reference TRBV7-2 and TRBJ1-2, is as follows: GAGVSQSPSNKVTEKGKDVELRCDPISGHTALYWYRQSLGQGLEFLIYFQGNSAPDKSGLPSDRFSAERTGGSVSTLTIQRTQQEDSAVYLCASTGQAAYGYTFGSGTRLTVV.

This clone was counted a single time. The rearrangement joins TRBV7-9 to TRBJ1-4; no clear D. Trimming removed 4 bases at V and 0 bases at J, with 12 bases between. There are 16 residues in the CDR3. CDR1 SEHNR and CDR2 FQNEAQ come from the germline V gene (reference sequence). Here the CDR3 reads CASSSLGPATNEKLFF. The CDR3 DNA follows: TGTGCCAGCAGCTCGCTTGGCCCTGCAACTAATGAAAAACTGTTTTTT.

The chain has TRBV7-3 and TRBJ2-6; D unresolved. The CDR3 consists of 15 residues. V lost 3 bases and J lost 0, with 6 bases in between. Germline CDR1 is SGHTA and CDR2 is FQGTGA. The CDR3 here is CASSLHLSGANVLTF. CDR3 coding DNA: TGTGCCAGCAGCTTGCACCTCTCTGGGGCCAACGTCCTGACTTTC.

The chain couples TRBV7-2 to TRBJ2-3; the match to TRBD2 covers 7 bases. Per germline, CDR1 SGHTA and CDR2 FQGNSA. Trimming removed 2 bases from V and 2 bases from J; junction bases left unmatched: 1. CDR3 length: 14 residues. The CDR3: CASSLLADTDTQYF. The CDR3 DNA reads as TGTGCCAGCAGCTTACTAGCGGACACAGATACGCAGTATTTT.